This T cell receptor (beta chain) was captured in a study of T-cell memory formation after mild COVID-19. Findings and caveats of the study: A subset of responding clones appeared in pre-infection memory, suggesting cross-reactive memory joined. CD4/CD8 balance held among clones contracting day 15 to 85, and later expanders leaned CD4+. CD4+ clones that contracted lay mainly in CM and EM; CD8+ ones lay in EMRA.

5'RACE primed from the constant segment yielded TCR alpha and TCR beta cDNA libraries bearing sample barcodes and UMIs. MiXCR, applied by TCRdb to the 5' RACE reads, yields one record per CDR3 protein. Among 250,000 or so distinct CDR3 sequences listed, around 10% were seen once. The CDR3 contains 14 residues. Trimming removed 3 bases at V and 2 bases at J, with 9 bases between. Germline V lookup: CDR1 MDHEN, CDR2 SYDVKM. As for this clonotype: Its cognate antigen is unknown.

This receptor was identified in a man in his late teens or twenties who had mild COVID-19 (a few samples of this study predate the infection). Cell type and time point are not known. The V call is TRBV28, the J call TRBJ2-3, with unresolved D. Sequencing was performed on PBMCs or a T cell subset sorted from them (not recorded which). The CDR3 protein is CASSFGRNTDTQYF. CDR3 DNA sequence: TGTGCCAGCAGTTTTGGGCGAAACACAGATACGCAGTATTTT.